This T cell receptor (beta chain) comes out of a study of T cells in Graves' hyperthyroidism and ophthalmopathy. Losses at the gene ends were 3 bases for V and 7 bases for J; bases not matched to a gene: 8. The CDR3 runs to 15 residues. Germline V gene sequence: CDR1 MNHEY, CDR2 SMNVEV (reference sequence). Amplified regions were TCR beta CDR3 sequences from RNA transcripts. Primed by the HTBI set, a first-round RT-PCR was run on the TCR CDR3. TCRdb ran MiXCR on the multiplex PCR reads and lists one entry per CDR3 protein. This sample has hundreds of thousands of distinct CDR3 sequences, with roughly 14% found just once. There are many counts of this clonotype.

The sequencing sample was made of blood. The chain employs TRBV27 and TRBJ2-1, with 8 bases lining up with TRBD1. This clonotype originated in a man aged 18 to 29 with Graves' ophthalmopathy. The DNA of the CDR3 is TGTGCCAGCAGTTTGGGCAGGGGGCGTCAAAATGAGCAGTTCTTC. Translated: CASSLGRGRQNEQFF.